The 23 T cell receptor beta chains below all came from one sample that was sequenced in a study of glioma-infiltrating T cells. Using RNA template, CDR3s of TCR alpha and beta were amplified with iRepertoire arm-PCR. One entry per CDR3 protein, called by TCRdb with MiXCR from the multiplex PCR reads. The sample lists about 20,000 distinct CDR3 sequences, roughly 24% occurring once. The specimen sequenced was glioma tissue, nonneoplastic brain tissue, or PBMCs (not recorded which). All receptors derive from a human donor with low-grade glioma or glioblastoma, undergoing nonglioma brain surgery, or in good health (not recorded which).

In its sample, this clonotype ranks as medium-sized. V usage is TRBV28 and J usage is TRBJ2-7; D gene unclear. The V gene's germline CDR1 is MDHEN and CDR2 SYDVKM. Between the trimmed V and J ends, which lost 8 bases and 6 bases, there was a span of 14 bases. The CDR3 consists of 12 residues. This CDR3 is CASGLGYAEQYF. The CDR3 coding sequence is TGTGCCAGCGGGCTAGGGTACGCCGAGCAGTACTTC. Filled out from reference TRBV28 and TRBJ2-7, the complete variable domain reads DVKVTQSSRYLVKRTGEKVFLECVQDMDHENMFWYRQDPGLGLRLIYFSYDVKMKEKGDIPEGYSVSREKKERFSLILESASTNQTSMYLCASGLGYAEQYFGPGTRLTVT.

The gene calls are TRBV2 and TRBJ2-1; possible D gene TRBD1, 6 bases. Trimming shortened V by 6 bases and J by 6 bases, and 18 bases separated the two germline ends. The CDR3 runs to 15 residues. Germline assignment: CDR1 SNHLY and CDR2 FYNNEI. CDR3 nucleotide sequence: TGTGCCAGCAGACCTTCGACAGGATCTGCCAATGAGCAGTTCTTC. Protein product: CASRPSTGSANEQFF.

Only one count was recorded for this clonotype. A much larger clone sits a single nucleotide away, making a read error possible. The V gene is TRBV20-1, the J gene TRBJ1-1; D not certain. Germline values: CDR1 DFQATT, CDR2 SNEGSKA (reference sequence). Trimming took 8 bases from V and 1 from J, leaving 11 bases between them. This CDR3 contains 12 residues. In DNA form, the CDR3 reads TGCAGTCCTTCGGACGCGAACACTGAAGCTTTCTTT. Residues: CSPSDANTEAFF.

As to this clonotype: A much larger clone differs by one base, so this may be a read error. This chain connects TRBV24-1 to TRBJ2-1; D not certain. From germline, CDR1 is KGHDR and CDR2 SFDVKD. This CDR3 comprises 14 residues. CDR3 DNA: TGTGCCACCAGTGAAACGCGGCCTAACAATGAGAAGTTCTTC. This encodes CATSETRPNNEKFF.

The CDR3 DNA follows: TGTGCCAGCAGCCAAGTGAGCGTCGCTAAATACAATGAGCAGTTCTTC. Translating gives CASSQVSVAKYNEQFF. This sequence joins TRBV4-2 and TRBJ2-1; D is unclear. Trimming pared 1 base from V and 4 bases from J, leaving 14 bases between. Germline V gene lookup returns CDR1 LGHNA and CDR2 YNFKEQ. The length of the CDR3 is 16 residues.

About this clonotype itself: One end of the junction varies from germline; a read error may be responsible. This rearrangement joins TRBV7-2 to TRBJ2-1; D may be TRBD2 (6 bases). The germline CDR1 and CDR2 sequences are SGHTA and FQGNSA. The CDR3 totals 15 residues. The CDR3 coding sequence is TGCGCCCGCAGCCAAGCTGCGCGGGGCACCAATGAGCAGTTCTTC. Protein sequence: CARSQAARGTNEQFF.

This clonotype was seen at least ten times. The chain links TRBV4-1 to TRBJ1-5; 7 bases align to TRBD1. This CDR3 region has 17 residues. From germline, CDR1 is MGHRA and CDR2 YSYEKL. The V and J ends lost 4 bases and 2 bases, in that order; junction bases with no gene match: 11. CDR3 bases: TGCGCCAGCAGCCCAGCGATTCGACAGGGAGGCAATCAGCCCCAGCATTTT. It yields the protein CASSPAIRQGGNQPQHF.

This chain uses TRBV6-1 with TRBJ2-7; 12 bases fit TRBD1. This CDR3 is built from 14 residues. Germline V gene sequence: CDR1 MNHNS, CDR2 SASEGT. Unmatched junction bases numbered 12, after V lost 11 bases and J lost 7 bases. The CDR3 region has the DNA TGTGCCTCCTCGGGGACAGGGGGCTCGGGGGAGCAGTACTTC. It yields the protein CASSGTGGSGEQYF.

In its sample, this clonotype was seen a few times. The chain carries TRBV19 and TRBJ2-7; 9 bases agree with TRBD1. The CDR3 spans 14 residues. The V and J ends lost 7 bases and 7 bases, in that order; junction bases with no gene match: 11. Germline-derived CDR1 and CDR2 are LNHDA and SQIVND (reference sequence). The CDR3 nucleotides read TGTGCCAGTACCTCCGGGACAGGGTCCTGGGAGCAGTACTTC. Translating it yields CASTSGTGSWEQYF.

V is TRBV6-1 and J is TRBJ2-3; D is perhaps TRBD1 (5 bases). V was clipped by 6 bases and J by 4 bases, with 20 bases between them. From germline, CDR1 is MNHNS and CDR2 SASEGT. The CDR3 spans 16 residues. In nucleotides, the CDR3 is TGTGCCAGCAGCGTAGGGGTCCTAGGGTGGGCAGATACGCAGTATTTT. This gives the protein CASSVGVLGWADTQYF.

This rearrangement joins TRBV28 to TRBJ1-4, with D perhaps matching TRBD1 (6 bases). V dropped 2 bases and J dropped 9 bases, with 13 bases sitting between them. The germline CDR1 and CDR2 sequences are MDHEN and SYDVKM. The CDR3 sequence is 14 residues long. This chain's CDR3 is CASSLTQGRQKLFF. DNA of the CDR3: TGTGCCAGCAGTTTAACGCAGGGGAGACAAAAACTGTTTTTT.

V and J are TRBV12-3 or TRBV12-4 and TRBJ2-2; TRBD1 or TRBD2 may be the D gene (5 bases each). Trimming left V 3 bases short and J 5 bases short, with 13 bases between. CDR3 size: 15 residues. The DNA for the CDR3 is TGTGCCAGCAGTTTGGAGGCAGGGCGAACCGGGGAGCTGTTTTTT. Protein sequence: CASSLEAGRTGELFF.

This clonotype was detected many times. The chain links TRBV7-9 to TRBJ2-7; no clear D. Per the germline V gene, CDR1 is SEHNR and CDR2 is FQNEAQ (reference sequence). This CDR3 has 12 amino acids. V dropped 3 bases and J dropped 4 bases, with 7 bases sitting between them. The CDR3 loop is CASSLTFYEQYF. The DNA for the CDR3 is TGTGCCAGCAGCTTGACTTTTTACGAGCAGTACTTC. The variable domain in full, with the rest retrieved from reference TRBV7-9 and TRBJ2-7, is DTGVSQNPRHKITKRGQNVTFRCDPISEHNRLYWYRQTLGQGPEFLTYFQNEAQLEKSRLLSDRFSAERPKGSFSTLEIQRTEQGDSAMYLCASSLTFYEQYFGPGTRLTVT.

By its share, this clonotype is medium-sized. The V gene is TRBV20-1, the J gene TRBJ2-4; the match to TRBD2 covers 7 bases. This CDR3 spans 16 amino acids. The V gene's germline CDR1 is DFQATT and CDR2 SNEGSKA (reference sequence). V was clipped by 0 bases and J by 7 bases; unmatched bases: 12. CDR3 in DNA: TGCAGTGCTAGAGATCGTAGTTCGGGAGGTTGGAACATTCAGTACTTC. It specifies CSARDRSSGGWNIQYF.

This clonotype was found a few times. This chain uses TRBV12-3 or TRBV12-4 with TRBJ2-2, with D unclear. The ends were cut back, 5 bases at V and 4 bases at J, with 14 bases in the middle. The CDR3 sequence is 15 residues long. The CDR3 reads CASSLPPGPTGELFF. The CDR3 DNA reads TGTGCCAGCAGTCTCCCTCCCGGACCCACCGGGGAGCTGTTTTTT.

On this clonotype itself: One end of the junction fails to match germline, which may point to a read error. The chain recombines TRBV6-1 with TRBJ2-3; 9 bases are shared with TRBD2. CDR1 and CDR2 from the germline V gene are MNHNS and SASEGT. This CDR3 has 16 amino acids. CDR3 coding DNA: TGTGCCATCAGTGAGTCGCGGGGGGGTAGCACAGATACGCAGTATTTT. It is translated as CAISESRGGSTDTQYF.

Only one count was recorded for this clonotype. This may arise from a read error, as a much more abundant clone is one base away. The chain carries TRBV2 and TRBJ2-5; tentative D call: TRBD1 (6 bases). CDR1 SNHLY and CDR2 FYNNEI come from the germline V gene. CDR3 length: 12 residues. The chain's CDR3 is CASSGQTETKYF. CDR3 coding DNA: TGTGCCAGCAGCGGACAGACGGAGACCAAGTACTTC.

There are many counts of this clonotype. The gene calls are TRBV7-2 and TRBJ2-3; no clear D. Trimming stripped 5 bases from V and 0 bases from J, with 3 bases between. The germline V gene has CDR1 SGHTA and CDR2 FQGNSA. CDR3 size: 12 residues. The CDR3 region has the DNA TGTGCCAGCAGCCCCAGCACAGATACGCAGTATTTT. Encoded protein: CASSPSTDTQYF. Full variable domain (missing parts from reference TRBV7-2 and TRBJ2-3): GAGVSQSPSNKVTEKGKDVELRCDPISGHTALYWYRQSLGQGLEFLIYFQGNSAPDKSGLPSDRFSAERTGGSVSTLTIQRTQQEDSAVYLCASSPSTDTQYFGPGTRLTVL.

This clonotype was found many times. The chain's CDR3 is CASRAGGRETQYF. In nucleotides, the CDR3 is TGTGCCAGCCGGGCGGGGGGGCGAGAGACCCAGTACTTC. J is TRBJ2-5 and V is TRBV28; 9 bases are shared with TRBD2. The CDR3 runs to 13 residues. Germline CDR1 MDHEN, CDR2 SYDVKM. Trimming took 8 bases from V and 4 from J; bases not matched to a gene: 5.

The gene calls are TRBV6-2 or TRBV6-3 and TRBJ2-7; no firm D call. Germline lookup yields CDR1 MNHEY and CDR2 SVGEGT. This CDR3 is 12 amino acids long. V gave up 5 bases and J gave up 6 bases, with 11 bases separating them. In DNA, the CDR3 is TGTGCCAGCAGTCGATCGGTTGGCGAGCAGTACTTC. Translation gives CASSRSVGEQYF.

This clonotype was detected many times. The J gene is TRBJ2-1, the V gene TRBV4-2, with 8 bases fitting TRBD2. Trimming at V came to 4 bases and at J to 7 bases, leaving 3 bases not matched to a gene. The CDR3 runs to 13 residues. Germline loops: CDR1 LGHNA, CDR2 YNFKEQ. This CDR3 reads CASSPGGRNEQFF. The CDR3 nucleotides are TGTGCCAGCAGCCCGGGGGGGCGGAATGAGCAGTTCTTC.

Concerning this clonotype itself: The junction departs from the called germline gene at one end, perhaps through a read error. The genes are TRBV28 and TRBJ2-7, with D perhaps TRBD1 (6 bases). This CDR3 contains 15 residues. Germline assignment: CDR1 MDHEN and CDR2 SYDVKM. CDR3 sequence: CVSWDTPTGAHEQYF. The CDR3, as DNA: TGTGTCAGCTGGGACACACCGACGGGTGCCCACGAGCAGTACTTC. Combining the CDR3 with reference TRBV28 and TRBJ2-7 gives the whole variable domain DVKVTQSSRYLVKRTGEKVFLECVQDMDHENMFWYRQDPGLGLRLIYFSYDVKMKEKGDIPEGYSVSREKKERFSLILESASTNQTSMYLCVSWDTPTGAHEQYFGPGTRLTVT.

Only a few counts were recorded for this clonotype. Compared with germline, one end of the junction differs, possibly owing to a read error. The chain joins TRBV7-2 to TRBJ1-1, with a possible D match to TRBD1 (6 bases). The V gene's germline CDR1 is SGHTA and CDR2 FQGNSA. This CDR3 has 13 residues. CDR3 in amino acids: CASSAAGHLEALF. As DNA, the CDR3 is TGTGCCAGCAGCGCCGCGGGACACCTCGAAGCTCTCTTT.